This TCR beta chain appears in the sequencing data of a study of blood T cells in healthy people across ages. Investigators took around 10 milliliters of peripheral blood from every donor. For the second PCR, which ran for roughly 7 to 11 cycles, a sample-barcoded 5' primer and a J-beta primer mix were used. No fewer than 3 million CDR3-containing paired-end reads came from each sample. Via MiXCR, TCRdb re-called the 5' RACE reads, giving one row per CDR3 protein. This table holds over 1,500,000 distinct CDR3 sequences, about 39% found once. V was clipped by 1 base and J by 4 bases, with 17 bases between them. CDR1 is DFQATT and CDR2 is SNEGSKA in the germline V gene (reference sequence). The CDR3 consists of 16 residues.

Material: blood. The origin of this receptor is a human donor in good health. The chain employs TRBV20-1 and TRBJ2-1, with D perhaps matching TRBD2 (7 bases). The CDR3, as DNA: TGCAGTGCTAGAGGTGACACAGGGAGGGCTTACAATGAGCAGTTCTTC. As protein: CSARGDTGRAYNEQFF.